The 2 T cell receptor beta chains presented below share a single source sample, sequenced in a study of Ad26.COV2.S vaccination and SARS-CoV-2 variants. Treatment given: roughly 20 received Ad26.COV2.S at low or high dose, single or two shots; 5 received placebo; per-sample allocation not given. Collection of samples fell on day 63 after the first vaccine or placebo injection. The data were produced by immunoSEQ multiplex PCR, yet TCRdb's version contains in-frame clones alone and is incomplete. The sample has a few hundred thousand clones; approximately 83% are singletons. Material: peripheral blood, obtained in a trial of Ad26.COV2.S vaccine versus placebo. The receptor set was obtained from a person between 18 and 59 years old who received the Ad26.COV2.S COVID-19 vaccine or a placebo.

The CDR3 region has the DNA TGTGCCAGTAGTTTTTCAGGAAAAGCTAACTATGGCTACACCTTC. It yields the protein CASSFSGKANYGYTF. The chain has TRBV19 and TRBJ1-2; D gene uncertain. The V gene's germline CDR1 is LNHDA and CDR2 SQIVND (reference sequence). The V and J ends lost 5 bases and 0 bases respectively, with 13 bases between them. This CDR3 has 15 amino acids.

The gene calls are TRBV6-2 or TRBV6-3 and TRBJ2-1; tentative D call: TRBD2 (5 bases). The CDR3 has 13 amino acids. The germline CDR1 and CDR2 sequences are MNHEY and SVGEGT. Trimming removed 5 bases at V and 3 bases at J, with 8 bases between. The DNA of the CDR3 is TGTGCCAGCAGTGTGAGGGACTACAATGAGCAGTTCTTC. Translation gives CASSVRDYNEQFF.